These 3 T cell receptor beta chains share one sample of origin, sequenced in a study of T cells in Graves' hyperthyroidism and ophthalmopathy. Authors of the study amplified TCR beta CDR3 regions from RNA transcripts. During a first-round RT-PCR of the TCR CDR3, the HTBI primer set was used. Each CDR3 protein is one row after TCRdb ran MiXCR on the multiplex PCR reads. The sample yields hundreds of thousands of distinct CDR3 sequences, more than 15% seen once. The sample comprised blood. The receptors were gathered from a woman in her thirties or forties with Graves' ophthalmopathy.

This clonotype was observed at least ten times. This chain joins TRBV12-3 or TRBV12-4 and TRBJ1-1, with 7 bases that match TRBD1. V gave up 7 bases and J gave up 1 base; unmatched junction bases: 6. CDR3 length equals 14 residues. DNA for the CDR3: TGTGCCAGCAACCCCGGGACAGCGAACACTGAAGCTTTCTTT. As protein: CASNPGTANTEAFF.

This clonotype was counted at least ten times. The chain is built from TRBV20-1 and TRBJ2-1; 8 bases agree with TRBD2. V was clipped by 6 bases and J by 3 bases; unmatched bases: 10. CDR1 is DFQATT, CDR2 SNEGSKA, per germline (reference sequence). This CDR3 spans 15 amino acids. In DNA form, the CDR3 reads TGCAGTGCGGGACTTGCGGGAGGACTCTACAATGAGCAGTTCTTC. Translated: CSAGLAGGLYNEQFF.

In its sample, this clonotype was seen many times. The CDR3 coding sequence is TGCAGCGTTGAGGGGACTAACCAAGAGACCCAGTACTTC. Protein: CSVEGTNQETQYF. The chain recombines TRBV29-1 with TRBJ2-5, with TRBD2 matching over 7 bases. Germline V CDR1 and CDR2: SQVTM, ANQGSEA. This CDR3 spans 13 amino acids. Unmatched junction bases numbered 1, after V lost 3 bases and J lost 0 bases.